This TCR beta chain was identified in a study of T cell responses to AZD1222 COVID-19 vaccine. Timing groups of about 4 and about 12 weeks for second doses were pooled. Of note for this clone: Its antigen is unknown.

Study outcomes and limitations: Among spike-specific TCRs, nearly half reportedly target unmutated variant regions. CD4 TCRs covered the whole spike, strongest at regions 160-218 and 743-854.

Only in-frame clones appear in the TCRdb table, and some are missing; sequencing was by immunoSEQ multiplex PCR. The sample comprises tens of thousands of clones, approximately 83% of which are singletons, and roughly 3.6% rests with the top ten. Germline V gives CDR1 SGHDT, CDR2 YYEEEE. V shed 3 bases, J shed 7 bases, and the junction held 9 bases outside the gene matches. The CDR3 is made up of 14 amino acids. The receptor's source is an adult who received the AZD1222 COVID-19 vaccine. The sample here was peripheral blood, taken 28 days after the second AZD1222 dose. The chain links TRBV5-6 to TRBJ2-7, with TRBD1 matching 8 bases. CDR3 in amino acids: CASSSGRGQGEQYF. The CDR3 bases are TGTGCCAGCAGCTCGGGCAGGGGGCAGGGGGAGCAGTACTTC.